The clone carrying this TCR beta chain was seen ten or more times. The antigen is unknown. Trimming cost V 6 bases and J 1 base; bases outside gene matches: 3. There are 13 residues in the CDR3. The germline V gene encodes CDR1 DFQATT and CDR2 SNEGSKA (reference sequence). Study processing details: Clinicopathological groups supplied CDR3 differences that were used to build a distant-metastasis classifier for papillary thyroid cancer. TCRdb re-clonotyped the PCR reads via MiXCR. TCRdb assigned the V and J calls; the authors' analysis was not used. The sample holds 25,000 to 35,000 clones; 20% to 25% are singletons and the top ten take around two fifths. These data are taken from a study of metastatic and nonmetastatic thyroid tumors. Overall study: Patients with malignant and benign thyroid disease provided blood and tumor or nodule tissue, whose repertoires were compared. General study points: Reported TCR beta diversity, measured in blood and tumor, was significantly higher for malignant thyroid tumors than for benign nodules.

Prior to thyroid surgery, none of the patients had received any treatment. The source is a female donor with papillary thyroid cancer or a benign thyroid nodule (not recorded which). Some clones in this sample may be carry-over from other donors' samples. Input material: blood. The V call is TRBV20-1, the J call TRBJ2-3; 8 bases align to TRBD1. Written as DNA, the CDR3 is TGCAGTGCGTTGACAGGGGGCACAGATACGCAGTATTTT. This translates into CSALTGGTDTQYF.